Listed below are T cell receptor beta chains from one sample, sequenced in a study of CD8 T cells in ankylosing spondylitis. TCRdb fed the 5' RACE reads into MiXCR, producing one record per CDR3 protein. The sample holds about 160,000 distinct CDR3 sequences, 9.8% seen once. The sequenced material came from blood, either unsorted or a sorted T cell fraction (not recorded which). These receptors came from a female donor with ankylosing spondylitis or in good health (not recorded which). The CDR3 runs from the conserved cysteine through the conserved F or W. The D gene is left open where the match is weak. Expanded clones are given a class, and other clones once, few, many or no size at all.

few | . | TRBJ2-7 | 14 | TRBV5-5 | CASTRGDRSYEQYF | TGTGCCAGCACCCGGGGGGACAGGTCCTACGAGCAGTACTTC
. | . | TRBJ2-4 | 12 | TRBV2 | CASRGEGNIQYF | TGTGCCAGCAGGGGAGAAGGGAACATTCAGTACTTC
. | TRBD2 | TRBJ2-7 | 16 | TRBV13 | CASSRRGTSEIYEQYF | TGTGCCAGCAGCCGTAGAGGGACTAGCGAGATCTACGAGCAGTACTTC
many | . | TRBJ1-2 | 12 | TRBV29-1 | CSAPFEAGGYTF | TGCAGCGCCCCCTTTGAAGCCGGTGGCTACACCTTC
. | . | TRBJ1-6 | 15 | TRBV9 | CASSVDPLAGSPLHF | TGTGCCAGCAGCGTAGATCCATTGGCGGGGTCACCCCTCCACTTT
. | . | TRBJ1-1 | 16 | TRBV7-6 | CASSLSSLRAYTEAFF | TGTGCCAGCAGCTTATCGTCCCTCCGGGCGTACACTGAAGCTTTCTTT
many | . | TRBJ1-5 | 14 | TRBV4-2 | CASSQTLQGQPQHF | TGTGCCAGCAGCCAAACGTTACAGGGACAGCCCCAGCATTTT
many | TRBD1 | TRBJ1-1 | 14 | TRBV7-9 | CASSPTGGDTEAFF | TGTGCCAGCAGCCCCACAGGGGGGGACACTGAAGCTTTCTTT
few | TRBD2 | TRBJ2-1 | 15 | TRBV3-1 | CASSQGTSGTQEQFF | TGTGCCAGCAGCCAGGGGACTAGCGGGACACAGGAGCAGTTCTTC
. | . | TRBJ2-7 | 12 | TRBV5-6 | CASGPGAREQYF | TGTGCCAGCGGGCCGGGGGCTAGGGAGCAGTACTTC
few | TRBD2 | TRBJ2-7 | 15 | TRBV27 | CASSLRLAGAYEQYF | TGTGCCAGCAGTTTGAGACTAGCGGGAGCCTACGAGCAGTACTTC
few | TRBD2 | TRBJ2-7 | 14 | TRBV12-3/TRBV12-4 | CASSSTSGTYEQYF | TGTGCCAGCAGTTCGACTAGCGGGACCTACGAGCAGTACTTC
. | TRBD1 | TRBJ2-7 | 13 | TRBV7-8 | CASGGQESYEQYF | TGTGCCAGCGGGGGACAGGAGTCCTACGAGCAGTACTTC
few | . | TRBJ2-7 | 18 | TRBV28 | CASSLGLLGGDGSYEQYF | TGTGCCAGCAGTTTGGGTCTTTTGGGAGGTGACGGCTCCTACGAGCAGTACTTC
many | . | TRBJ2-5 | 11 | TRBV5-1 | CASSTGETQYF | TGCGCCAGCAGCACGGGGGAGACCCAGTACTTC
many | . | TRBJ1-2 | 16 | TRBV11-2 | CASSSWVTSNNYGYTF | TGTGCCAGCAGCTCCTGGGTGACAAGTAATAACTATGGCTACACCTTC
. | TRBD1 | TRBJ2-2 | 15 | TRBV6-1 | CASSRSQGVGGELFF | TGTGCCAGCAGTCGATCACAGGGGGTTGGCGGGGAGCTGTTTTTT
many | TRBD1 | TRBJ1-2 | 11 | TRBV29-1 | CSATGGDGYTF | TGCAGCGCAACAGGGGGCGATGGCTACACCTTC
. | . | TRBJ2-5 | 15 | TRBV7-2 | CASSLGPPYQETQYF | TGTGCCAGCAGCTTAGGACCACCGTACCAAGAGACCCAGTACTTC
few | . | TRBJ2-7 | 12 | TRBV9 | CASSGGSGEQYF | TGTGCCAGCAGCGGGGGGTCGGGCGAGCAGTACTTC
few | TRBD2 | TRBJ2-3 | 16 | TRBV12-3/TRBV12-4 | CASDGTSGTGLETQYF | TGTGCCAGCGATGGGACTAGCGGGACGGGTTTGGAGACGCAGTATTTT
. | . | TRBJ1-6 | 17 | TRBV14 | CASSHTREGGYNSPLHF | TGTGCCAGCAGCCATACGAGGGAGGGAGGTTATAATTCACCCCTCCACTTT
few | . | TRBJ2-5 | 14 | TRBV7-6 | CASSSQPGRETQYF | TGTGCCAGCAGCTCCCAGCCAGGGAGGGAGACCCAGTACTTC
few | . | TRBJ1-6 | 16 | TRBV4-3 | CASSHYPPPPRSPLHF | TGCGCCAGCAGCCATTATCCCCCGCCTCCTCGGTCACCCCTCCACTTT
. | . | TRBJ1-2 | 13 | TRBV30 | CAWSEIQGEGYTF | TGTGCCTGGAGTGAAATACAGGGAGAGGGCTACACCTTC
few | . | TRBJ2-3 | 13 | TRBV7-2 | CASSPRGADTQYF | TGTGCCAGCAGCCCTAGGGGGGCAGATACGCAGTATTTT
. | . | TRBJ2-2 | 12 | TRBV24-1 | CATSDTNGELFF | TGTGCCACCAGTGATACTAACGGGGAGCTGTTTTTT
many | . | TRBJ2-1 | 11 | TRBV29-1 | CSVAGSNEQFF | TGCAGCGTTGCTGGGAGCAATGAGCAGTTCTTC
few | TRBD2 | TRBJ2-1 | 13 | TRBV28 | CASSFQREGLRFF | TGTGCCAGCAGTTTTCAGCGGGAGGGCCTACGGTTCTTC
few | . | TRBJ2-3 | 17 | TRBV7-2 | CASSLASSRGLTDTQYF | TGTGCCAGCAGCTTAGCGAGTTCAAGAGGCCTCACAGATACGCAGTATTTT
. | . | TRBJ2-5 | 11 | TRBV29-1 | CSVVFGGDQYF | TGCAGCGTTGTATTCGGCGGAGACCAGTACTTC
many | . | TRBJ2-7 | 13 | TRBV11-2 | CASSLAPNYEQYF | TGTGCCAGCAGCTTAGCACCCAACTACGAGCAGTACTTC
. | . | TRBJ1-1 | 14 | TRBV5-6 | CASTPAPWGTEAFF | TGTGCCAGCACCCCAGCGCCCTGGGGCACTGAAGCTTTCTTT
few | TRBD2 | TRBJ2-1 | 13 | TRBV20-1 | CSARREGYNEQFF | TGCAGTGCTAGGCGGGAGGGGTACAATGAGCAGTTCTTC
. | . | TRBJ2-1 | 15 | TRBV28 | CASRDGPSSYNEQFF | TGTGCCAGCAGAGACGGTCCTAGCTCCTACAATGAGCAGTTCTTC
. | TRBD2 | TRBJ2-1 | 14 | TRBV9 | CASAGSSGSPERIF | TGTGCCAGCGCAGGATCCAGCGGGAGTCCAGAGCGGATCTTC
many | TRBD1 | TRBJ2-7 | 14 | TRBV29-1 | CSVLPGQGAYEQYF | TGCAGCGTATTACCGGGACAGGGGGCCTACGAGCAGTACTTC
. | . | TRBJ2-1 | 14 | TRBV20-1 | CSARVPTGNNEQFF | TGCAGTGCTAGAGTCCCAACAGGTAACAATGAGCAGTTCTTC
many | TRBD2 | TRBJ2-1 | 14 | TRBV5-1 | CASSSGLDYNEQFF | TGCGCCAGCAGCTCGGGACTAGATTACAATGAGCAGTTCTTC
. | TRBD1 | TRBJ1-1 | 13 | TRBV2 | CASIDRGNTEAFF | TGTGCCAGCATTGACAGGGGAAACACTGAAGCTTTCTTT
. | . | TRBJ1-1 | 11 | TRBV11-2 | CASSSNTEAFF | TGTGCCAGCAGCTCGAACACTGAAGCTTTCTTT
. | . | TRBJ2-5 | 17 | TRBV6-5 | CASSYSRSGAGGKTQYF | TGTGCCAGCAGTTACTCTCGATCGGGGGCCGGCGGAAAGACCCAGTACTTC
few | TRBD1 | TRBJ2-5 | 12 | TRBV25-1 | CASSGPGTGPYF | TGTGCCAGCAGTGGCCCCGGGACAGGGCCGTACTTC
many | TRBD1 | TRBJ1-5 | 16 | TRBV7-9 | CASSLGGQGENQPQHF | TGTGCCAGCAGCTTAGGTGGACAGGGCGAAAATCAGCCCCAGCATTTT
. | . | TRBJ2-7 | 14 | TRBV7-8 | CASSLLALSYEQYF | TGTGCCAGCAGCTTACTAGCGCTTTCCTACGAGCAGTACTTC
. | . | TRBJ2-2 | 13 | TRBV14 | CASSRYRTGELFF | TGTGCCAGCAGCCGGTATCGCACCGGGGAGCTGTTTTTT